These 29 T cell receptor beta chains originate from one sample sequenced in a study of cytomegalovirus exposure and HLA in healthy donors. In the PCR, 60 Vbeta and 13 Jbeta primers were used. Profiled with immunoSEQ multiplex PCR; TCRdb holds only in-frame clones, not every one. The data contain over 90,000 clones, approximately 77% of them singletons. The source material was PBMCs. These receptors were collected from a male donor in good health and CMV-seropositive.

The V and J genes are TRBV29-1 and TRBJ2-1; 13 nucleotides agree with TRBD2. The CDR3 totals 14 residues. After removal of 7 bases from V and 9 bases from J, the junction contained 9 bases not matched to a gene. Germline loops: CDR1 SQVTM, CDR2 ANQGSEA. In DNA form, the CDR3 reads TGCAGCGCCAGGACTAGCGGGGGAGGGGTTGAGCAGTTCTTC. Translated: CSARTSGGGVEQFF.

The CDR3 protein is CASSSGGGGSNYGYTF. In DNA, the CDR3 is TGTGCCAGCAGCTCGGGGGGAGGGGGTTCTAACTATGGCTACACCTTC. The chain joins TRBV5-4 to TRBJ1-2; D is perhaps TRBD1 (6 bases). Germline CDR1 and CDR2: SGHNT and YYREEE (reference sequence). The CDR3 totals 16 residues. V was cut by 3 bases and J by 0 bases, with 15 bases left in between. The full variable domain, its missing parts supplied by reference TRBV5-4 and TRBJ1-2, is ETGVTQSPTHLIKTRGQQVTLRCSSQSGHNTVSWYQQALGQGPQFIFQYYREEENGRGNFPPRFSGLQFPNYSSELNVNALELDDSALYLCASSSGGGGSNYGYTFGSGTRLTVV.

V usage is TRBV5-8 and J usage is TRBJ2-7, with D maybe TRBD1 (6 bases). The V gene lost 4 bases and the J gene lost 2 bases, with 10 bases spanning the gap. In germline, CDR1 is SGHTS, CDR2 YDEGEE. This CDR3 comprises 13 residues. The CDR3 nucleotides read TGTGCCAGCAGCCTTGGGACACCCTACGAGCAGTACTTC. Its protein product is CASSLGTPYEQYF.

The chain couples TRBV14 to TRBJ2-1, with D uncertain. Germline assignment: CDR1 SGHDN and CDR2 FVKESK. Trimming removed 2 bases at V and 9 bases at J, with 5 bases between. The length of the CDR3 is 11 residues. The CDR3 sequence: CASSQLREQFF. In DNA form, the CDR3 reads TGTGCCAGCAGCCAATTGCGTGAGCAGTTCTTC.

Turning to this clone: At one end, the junction sequence differs from germline, possibly due to a read error. The chain is built from TRBV6-1 and TRBJ2-7; no reliable D call. The CDR3 has 15 residues. CDR1 is MNHNS, CDR2 SASEGT, per germline. DNA for the CDR3: TGTGCCAGCAGTGAAGCGCATAGGTTAGCCTACGAGCAGTGCTTC. It translates to CASSEAHRLAYEQCF.

The chain has TRBV7-9 and TRBJ2-7; 7 nucleotides agree with TRBD1. Per germline, CDR1 SEHNR and CDR2 FQNEAQ (reference sequence). This CDR3 is 14 amino acids long. V dropped 3 bases and J dropped 0; count of bases not matched to a gene: 2. This CDR3 reads CASSFRDSSYEQYF. The DNA for the CDR3 is TGTGCCAGCAGCTTTCGGGACAGCTCCTACGAGCAGTACTTC.

The chain employs TRBV28 and TRBJ2-7, with D perhaps matching TRBD2 (6 bases). The length of the CDR3 is 14 residues. Per germline, CDR1 MDHEN and CDR2 SYDVKM. The V gene lost 6 bases and the J gene lost 5 bases, with 17 bases spanning the gap. In nucleotides, the CDR3 is TGTGCCAGCAGCTCCAGACTAGTTATCCACGAGCAGTACTTC. It yields the protein CASSSRLVIHEQYF. The complete variable domain, with remaining parts taken from reference TRBV28 and TRBJ2-7, reads DVKVTQSSRYLVKRTGEKVFLECVQDMDHENMFWYRQDPGLGLRLIYFSYDVKMKEKGDIPEGYSVSREKKERFSLILESASTNQTSMYLCASSSRLVIHEQYFGPGTRLTVT.

The V gene is TRBV4-1, the J gene TRBJ2-5, with D perhaps TRBD2 (6 bases). The CDR3 runs to 19 residues. The germline V gene encodes CDR1 MGHRA and CDR2 YSYEKL. V was pared by 0 bases and J by 3 bases, with 23 bases between. Written as DNA, the CDR3 is TGCGCCAGCAGCCAAGATAAAAGGGGACTTAGCGGACCGGAAGAGACCCAGTACTTC. Protein sequence: CASSQDKRGLSGPEETQYF.

This clone was picked up one time. The CDR3 reads CAISEKGQGAYEQYF. The CDR3 bases are TGTGCCATCAGTGAGAAAGGACAGGGGGCGTACGAGCAGTACTTC. The chain has TRBV10-3 and TRBJ2-7; TRBD1 aligns across 11 bases. The CDR3 extends over 15 amino acids. CDR1 is ENHRY, CDR2 SYGVKD, per germline. Unmatched junction bases numbered 4, after V lost 2 bases and J lost 4 bases.

In nucleotides, the CDR3 is TGTGCCAGCAGCTTAGCCAGGATTTACAATGAGCAGTTCTTC. This translates into CASSLARIYNEQFF. This chain uses TRBV7-8 with TRBJ2-1; D is uncertain. Trimming removed 0 bases at V and 4 bases at J, with 7 bases between. CDR1 and CDR2 (germline): SGHVS, FQNEAQ. The CDR3 is 14 amino acids. Drawing the rest from reference TRBV7-8 and TRBJ2-1, the complete variable domain is GAGVSQSPRYKVAKRGQDVALRCDPISGHVSLFWYQQALGQGPEFLTYFQNEAQLDKSGLPSDRFFAERPEGSVSTLKIQRTQQEDSAVYLCASSLARIYNEQFFGPGTRLTVL.

The chain has TRBV7-6 and TRBJ2-3; 12 bases agree with TRBD2. This CDR3 region has 17 residues. J lost 4 bases, V lost 0 bases, and 5 bases had no gene match. The germline gives CDR1 SGHVS, CDR2 FNYEAQ. The CDR3 is CASSLAPLAGGADTQYF. The CDR3, as DNA: TGTGCCAGCAGCTTAGCTCCCCTAGCGGGGGGGGCAGATACGCAGTATTTT.

This sequence joins TRBV28 and TRBJ2-3, with a possible D match to TRBD2 (6 bases). V gave up 3 bases and J gave up 3 bases, with 7 bases separating them. This CDR3 is 13 amino acids long. Germline V gene lookup returns CDR1 MDHEN and CDR2 SYDVKM. The CDR3 protein is CASSLGGTDTQYF. The CDR3 nucleotides read TGTGCCAGCAGTTTGGGGGGTACAGATACGCAGTATTTT.

The CDR3 DNA sequence: TGTGCCAGCAGCCGACCGGGACAGGGGACATACGAGCAGTACTTC. Encoded protein: CASSRPGQGTYEQYF. The chain joins TRBV28 to TRBJ2-7; 10 bases agree with TRBD1. This CDR3 is 15 amino acids long. Germline trimming cut 6 bases from V and 4 bases from J; bases unmatched to any gene: 9. The germline gives CDR1 MDHEN, CDR2 SYDVKM.

J is TRBJ2-2 and V is TRBV9, with TRBD2 matching 7 bases. Trimming took 4 bases from V and 4 from J; bases not matched to a gene: 7. The CDR3 is made up of 15 amino acids. In germline, CDR1 is SGDLS, CDR2 YYNGEE. DNA of the CDR3: TGTGCCAGCAGCTCCCTCGGGGAGGGCACCGGGGAGCTGTTTTTT. Protein sequence: CASSSLGEGTGELFF.

The chain recombines TRBV29-1 with TRBJ2-3; tentatively, D is TRBD2 (5 bases). Trimming left V 6 bases short and J 10 bases short, with 17 bases between. The CDR3 is 12 amino acids. CDR1 and CDR2 (germline): SQVTM, ANQGSEA. CDR3 coding DNA: TGCAGCGTGTTCCCCCCCGGGGTATCGCAGTATTTT. This codes for CSVFPPGVSQYF.

The chain joins TRBV10-3 to TRBJ1-2; 10 nucleotides line up with TRBD1. Germline-derived CDR1 and CDR2 are ENHRY and SYGVKD. The CDR3 consists of 15 residues. CDR3 in amino acids: CATQDRGRNLYGYTF. As DNA, the CDR3 is TGTGCGACCCAGGACAGGGGGAGAAATCTCTATGGCTACACCTTC.

The rearrangement uses TRBV19 and TRBJ2-3, with 12 bases identical to TRBD2. Germline CDR1 LNHDA, CDR2 SQIVND (reference sequence). Unmatched junction bases numbered 4, after V lost 5 bases and J lost 7 bases. The CDR3 has 14 residues. The DNA of the CDR3 is TGTGCCAGTAGTCCCGGACTAGCGGGAAATACGCAGTATTTT. Translated, it gives CASSPGLAGNTQYF.

The V and J genes are TRBV11-2 and TRBJ2-1, with 10 bases that match TRBD2. The CDR3 length is 19 residues. Germline trimming cut 0 bases from V and 6 bases from J; bases unmatched to any gene: 14. In germline, CDR1 is SGHAT, CDR2 FQNNGV. CDR3 nucleotide sequence: TGTGCCAGCAGCTTAGATAGGGGCCAGCGGGAGGGCCGCGGCAATGAGCAGTTCTTC. This encodes CASSLDRGQREGRGNEQFF.

The chain recombines TRBV7-2 with TRBJ2-7; perhaps TRBD2 as D (6 bases). Germline CDR1 is SGHTA and CDR2 is FQGNSA. This CDR3 is built from 14 residues. Deletions cut 8 bases from V and 2 bases from J, with 16 bases between. Written as DNA, the CDR3 is TGTGCCAGCCGGGTAGGAGGGAGTGCCTACGAGCAGTACTTC. Translated: CASRVGGSAYEQYF. Filled out from reference TRBV7-2 and TRBJ2-7, the complete variable domain reads GAGVSQSPSNKVTEKGKDVELRCDPISGHTALYWYRQSLGQGLEFLIYFQGNSAPDKSGLPSDRFSAERTGGSVSTLTIQRTQQEDSAVYLCASRVGGSAYEQYFGPGTRLTVT.

The chain recombines TRBV6-6 with TRBJ1-2, with TRBD1 as a possible D gene (5 bases). V shed 0 bases and J shed 4 bases, with 15 bases lying between them. There are 16 residues in the CDR3. CDR1 is MNHNY, CDR2 SVGAGI, per germline (reference sequence). The CDR3 here is CASSYSARARGYGYTF. Written as DNA, the CDR3 is TGTGCCAGCAGTTACTCAGCCAGGGCGCGGGGCTATGGCTACACCTTC.

This clone was seen just once. This chain connects TRBV7-3 to TRBJ2-2, with D perhaps matching TRBD2 (5 bases). Per the germline V gene, CDR1 is SGHTA and CDR2 is FQGTGA. V was pared by 1 base and J by 6 bases, with 6 bases between. The CDR3 runs 13 residues. In nucleotides, the CDR3 is TGTGCCAGCAGCTTAAGGGAGTCCGGGGAGCTGTTTTTT. Protein sequence: CASSLRESGELFF.

The chain has TRBV28 and TRBJ1-2; 8 bases fit TRBD1. The CDR3 covers 14 residues. Germline V gives CDR1 MDHEN, CDR2 SYDVKM. Losses at the gene ends were 7 bases for V and 8 bases for J; bases not matched to a gene: 12. This CDR3 is CASNRAGGGYGYTF. In nucleotides, the CDR3 is TGTGCCAGCAATCGGGCAGGGGGCGGTTACGGCTACACCTTC.

CDR3 region: CASRVAGSSKNIQYF. The CDR3 region has the DNA TGTGCCAGCAGGGTAGCAGGGTCTTCCAAAAACATTCAGTACTTC. The chain has TRBV11-2 and TRBJ2-4; D possibly corresponds to TRBD1 (5 bases). Germline-derived CDR1 and CDR2 are SGHAT and FQNNGV. The CDR3 has 15 amino acids. Trimming removed 6 bases at V and 2 bases at J, with 14 bases between.

The chain is built from TRBV28 and TRBJ2-3; 14 bases are shared with TRBD2. The CDR3 length is 15 residues. In germline, CDR1 is MDHEN, CDR2 SYDVKM. J lost 11 bases, V lost 2 bases, and 6 bases had no gene match. The CDR3 loop is CASSLPGTSGSVQYF. Written as DNA, the CDR3 is TGTGCCAGCAGTTTACCCGGGACTAGCGGGAGTGTGCAGTATTTT.

This clone was observed a single time. The chain combines TRBV4-3 with TRBJ2-5, with TRBD2 matching 7 bases. The DNA end lines up better with TRBJ2-7; the J call may be wrong. Germline CDR1 LGHNA, CDR2 YSLEER. The CDR3 loop spans 16 amino acids. CDR3: CASSQGVLASGYEQYF. The CDR3 bases are TGCGCCAGCAGCCAAGGGGTCCTTGCTAGCGGCTACGAGCAGTACTTC.

The chain links TRBV4-3 to TRBJ2-3; 7 bases are a match to TRBD2. Germline trimming cut 0 bases from V and 4 bases from J; bases unmatched to any gene: 10. The CDR3 consists of 17 residues. Germline lookup yields CDR1 LGHNA and CDR2 YSLEER. The CDR3 sequence is CASSQDPTGGMADTQYF. CDR3 DNA sequence: TGCGCCAGCAGCCAAGATCCTACGGGAGGTATGGCAGATACGCAGTATTTT.

The J gene is TRBJ2-5, the V gene TRBV15; D is ambiguous. This CDR3 has 12 residues. V shed 0 bases and J shed 3 bases, with 2 bases lying between them. The germline V gene encodes CDR1 LNHNV and CDR2 YYDKDF (reference sequence). The CDR3 sequence is CATSRDKETQYF. CDR3 coding DNA: TGTGCCACCAGCAGAGATAAAGAGACCCAGTACTTC.

This chain connects TRBV11-3 to TRBJ2-1, with 10 bases identical to TRBD2. This CDR3 region has 14 residues. Germline lookup yields CDR1 SGHNT and CDR2 YENEEA. V shed 0 bases, J shed 15 bases, and the junction held 8 bases outside the gene matches. CDR3 amino acids: CASSLDSAGGPSFF. The CDR3 bases are TGTGCCAGCAGCTTAGACTCAGCGGGAGGGCCCTCGTTCTTC.

This chain joins TRBV5-1 and TRBJ2-5; TRBD2 agrees at 12 bases. The end of the DNA fits TRBJ2-7 better, so the J call may be wrong. This CDR3 is 16 amino acids long. Germline CDR1 and CDR2: SGHRS and YFSETQ. The CDR3 nucleotides are TGCGCCAGCAGCTTGACTAGCGGGAGGACCCCCTACGAGCAGTACTTC. This encodes CASSLTSGRTPYEQYF.